This TCR beta chain was sequenced in a study of blood T cells in healthy people across ages (dated by TCRdb to about 2015). About the full investigation: In model experiments, template switching captured about one uniquely barcoded TCR beta cDNA molecule for every two T cells. The donors were divided into four age groups: young (average about 16 years), middle-aged (about 39), aged (approximately 62) and long-lived (more than 75). To track age-related changes in TCR beta repertoire diversity, the study relied on deep sequencing normalized with unique cDNA molecular identifiers. For two donors (one aged 18 to 29 and one aged 80 or older), the study analyzed two additional independent replicas of 1 million unique cDNA reads from the same blood draw. What the research found in general, with its limitations: Because donor CMV infection status was unknown, age-related changes in expanded clonotypes were potentially confounded. Estimates of total diversity from one million sequenced T cells were regarded as lower bounds and underestimates. Compared with the aged group, more naive CD4+ T cells, fewer expanded clones and increased TCR diversity were shown by the long-lived group, suggesting age selection. As age increased, observed TCR beta diversity per million T cells dropped in a roughly linear way, and a significant reduction was already evident by age around 41. A strong correlation was found between observed TCR beta diversity and the percentage of naive T cells measured by flow cytometry. Conclusive comparison of naive and antigen-experienced compartments was prevented by the profiling of bulk unsorted PBMCs.

Library generation was performed with 5' RACE. The sample was run on an Illumina HiSeq 2500. The second PCR ran for about 6 to 12 cycles and used a J-beta primer mix along with a sample-barcoded 5' primer. A unique molecular identifier was introduced onto each TCR beta cDNA molecule by a template-switch 5' adaptor carrying 12 random nucleotides. At least 2.5 million CDR3-containing paired-end reads were obtained from each sample. All of the RNA was converted into first-strand cDNA using the Mint cDNA synthesis kit, with a TRBC-specific oligonucleotide serving as the primer. After uracil-DNA glycosylase treatment, a first 18-cycle PCR used universal primers M1SS and BC2_uni_R on all cDNA. The paper's processing steps were these. Each sample was normalized by randomly selecting 1 million high-quality reads, each carrying a distinct molecular identifier. Instead of being binned into consensus sequences, reads that shared molecular identifiers were thrown out. CDR3 identification, clonotype clustering and error correction used MiTCR with a Q25 quality threshold and the strictest error-elimination algorithm. A nonparametric unseen species model with Euler transformation was used to estimate a lower bound on total TCR beta diversity. The public reads were quality trimmed at Q25 with fastp and then assembled into clones with MiXCR by TCRdb, keeping productive beta chains. When rows share a CDR3 protein, they turn into one entry using the most common DNA and genes. The V and J calls and clone size are TCRdb's, not the authors'. The sample table records under 1,100,000 distinct CDR3 sequences; about 23% of these occur just once. Around 0.75% of the sample is taken by the ten largest.

The V end loses 6 bases and the J end loses 0 bases, and a stretch of 6 bases separates them. Including the terminal cysteine and phenylalanine, the CDR3 comprises 13 residues. Of all the DNA, just the CDR3 is kept, 39 bases in frame from base 1. The germline V gene (reference sequence) supplies CDR1 MNHEY and CDR2 SMNVEV. The roughly 39 donors, aged roughly 6 to 100 years, were systemically healthy Caucasian individuals from Russia. Each donor gave 8 to 10 milliliters of peripheral blood, drawn into EDTA-treated Vacutainer tubes. Ficoll-Paque density-gradient centrifugation was used to isolate PBMCs, with at least 6.5 million per sample. Trizol reagent was used to extract total RNA from the PBMCs, yielding at least 5.5 micrograms per sample. For every donor, flow cytometry on a PBMC aliquot measured the percentage of naive CD45RAhigh/CD27high T cells. Turning to this clonotype: The antigen it recognizes is unknown. The input lacks base qualities; no much larger clone sits a single base away.

The sample was also reused in another study, on T cells of mothers and their children. In that second paper, the authors write: The donors were nine systemically healthy Caucasian individuals, made up of three mothers and their six children. cDNA synthesis consumed the entire amount of extracted RNA, loaded at about 1.6 ug RNA in each 15 ul reaction. In the second PCR, the M1S primer added sample barcodes and 2-4 random nucleotides. Over 8.5 million TCR beta CDR3 reads came from each mother, compared with millions of reads from each child. TCR recombination output is similarly shaped by thymic selection in related and unrelated pairs, with a minor effect exerted by inherited differences. Normalized repertoire overlap was always found to be slightly, but never significantly, higher in related mother-child pairs than in unrelated mother-child pairs. Persistent microchimeric T cell clones were not detected, at a sensitivity of about 100 clones per million clonotypes. To look for features that set related mother-child pairs apart from unrelated individuals, the researchers ran deep NGS to compare the TCR beta repertoires of mothers and children. On average, the children were about 12 +/- 4 years old, while the mothers were approximately 40 +/- 4 years old. Libraries were sequenced on Illumina HiSeq 2000 with 100+100 nt paired-end reads after adapter ligation with NEBNext reagents. Mother and child libraries were prepared a month apart and sequenced in separate runs to prevent cross-contamination. Between roughly 500,000 and 2,300,000 distinct TCR beta clonotypes were identified per donor. Naive TCR beta clonotypes were estimated from low-frequency clonotypes matched to each donor's FACS-determined naive share, without sorting.

The rearranged segments are TRBV27 and TRBJ1-5, with the D gene not confidently named. This clonotype was obtained from a girl aged 2 to 9 in good health. The sequenced material came from blood. This receptor has the CDR3 CASSWSSNQPQHF. The DNA reads TGTGCCAGCAGCTGGTCTAGCAATCAGCCCCAGCATTTT.